This is a list of T cell receptor beta chains from one sample in a study of tumor-infiltrating lymphocytes in primary liver carcinoma. TCRdb re-called the multiplex PCR reads through MiXCR, storing one row per CDR3 protein. Among fewer than 85,000 distinct CDR3 sequences, 69% were seen once, and the ten largest hold 26%. Material: tumor-adjacent normal liver tissue. These receptors were taken from a man aged 40-49 years with primary liver carcinoma and hepatitis B virus infection. The CDR3 runs from the conserved cysteine through the conserved F or W. D genes are given only for firm matches. Size values are once, few and many counts, or a class for expanded clones, and some rows have none.

NA	NA	TRBV11-2	TRBJ2-5	TGTGTCAGTAGCTTAGATCTTTCAGGGGAGACACAGTACTTC	CVSSLDLSGETQYF
NA	TRBD2	TRBV6-5	TRBJ2-5	TGTGCCAACAGCGCGGGACTAGCGGGAGCAGGGACTCAGTACTTC	CANSAGLAGAGTQYF
medium-sized	TRBD2	TRBV11-2	TRBJ2-4	TGTGCCAGCAGCTTACACGGGGCTAGCGGAGGGAGGGGAGAACGCATTCAGTACTTC	CASSLHGASGGRGERIQYF
NA	TRBD1	TRBV6-2/TRBV6-3	TRBJ2-7	TGTGTCAGCGGTTGGCGATCGGGGACAGGGTGCTTCAAGAACATGGAGCAGTACTTC	CVSGWRSGTGCFKNMEQYF
few	TRBD1	TRBV29-1	TRBJ1-1	TGCAGCGTGTGTCCCAGGGGGCGGAACATTGAAGCTTTCTTT	CSVCPRGRNIEAFF
NA	NA	TRBV28	TRBJ1-6	TGTGCTAGCAGCCCAATAGGGTATAATTCACCCCTCCACTTT	CASSPIGYNSPLHF
NA	NA	TRBV11-2	TRBJ2-1	TGTGCCTGCAGCTTCTTTGGGGTTTACAATAAGCAGTTCTTT	CACSFFGVYNKQFF
NA	NA	TRBV7-9	TRBJ1-1	TGTGTCAGCCACCGGACGGAGAACATTGAAGCTTTCTTT	CVSHRTENIEAFF
NA	NA	TRBV6-1	TRBJ2-2	TGTGCCAGCAGAGACGGACTACATAGAACCGGGGGGCTGTTTTTT	CASRDGLHRTGGLFF
NA	TRBD1	TRBV4-1	TRBJ1-5	TGCGCCAGTAGCCAGGGACAGGGGAGCAATCAGCCCCAGCATTTT	CASSQGQGSNQPQHF
NA	TRBD2	TRBV28	TRBJ2-3	TGTGCCAGCACTTTAGCGGGAGGGCCCGGAGATACGCACTATTTT	CASTLAGGPGDTHYF
once	NA	TRBV5-6	TRBJ2-1	TGTGCCAACAGCTCCGACTCGGGCTCCTACAATGAGCAGTTCTTC	CANSSDSGSYNEQFF
NA	NA	TRBV6-2/TRBV6-3	TRBJ2-7	TGTGCCAGCAGTTGCTCGTCCCACGAGCAGTACTTC	CASSCSSHEQYF
NA	NA	TRBV10-3	TRBJ2-3	TGTGCCATCAGTGAGACCCCACTACCGGGGTATGCAGATACGCAGTATTTT	CAISETPLPGYADTQYF
NA	TRBD1	TRBV18	TRBJ2-1	TGTGCCAGCTCACCACCGACAGGGGATGAGCAGTTCTTC	CASSPPTGDEQFF
many	TRBD2	TRBV28	TRBJ2-7	TGTGCCAGCAGTTTGAGCGGGAGATACGAGCAGTACTTC	CASSLSGRYEQYF
NA	TRBD2	TRBV29-1	TRBJ2-2	TGCAGCGTTGAAGGACTAGCGGGAGGTACCACCGTGGAGCCGTTTTTT	CSVEGLAGGTTVEPFF
many	TRBD2	TRBV6-1	TRBJ2-7	TGTGCCAGCAGTTCTGGACTAGCGGAACTATACGAGCAGTACTTC	CASSSGLAELYEQYF
many	NA	TRBV5-4	TRBJ1-2	TGTGCCAGCACCGAGAGTGGGTTGTATGGCTACACCTTC	CASTESGLYGYTF
many	NA	TRBV5-5	TRBJ2-2	TGTGCCAGCAGCTTGGAGGCGGGTGCCGGGGAGCTGTTTTTT	CASSLEAGAGELFF
many	NA	TRBV5-5	TRBJ2-2	TGTGCCAGCAGCTTGGGGGTTTCCACGCTCGACACCGGGGAGCTGTTTTTT	CASSLGVSTLDTGELFF
many	NA	TRBV10-3	TRBJ1-5	TGTGCCATCAGTGAGTCGTCTACAGCTAATCAGCCCCAGCATTTT	CAISESSTANQPQHF
NA	NA	TRBV9	TRBJ2-3	TGTGCCAGCAGCGTAAGGGGGGGACTAAGCACAGATACGCAGTATTTT	CASSVRGGLSTDTQYF
many	NA	TRBV28	TRBJ1-6	TGTGCCAGCAGCACCCCTCAGGGTAATACTTCACCCCTCCACTTT	CASSTPQGNTSPLHF
NA	NA	TRBV29-1	TRBJ2-3	TGCAGCGTTGGACAGGGAGGCGATACACAGTTTTTT	CSVGQGGDTQFF
NA	NA	TRBV30	TRBJ2-1	TGTGCCCGGAGTGTGGCGGGACCTTACTACAGTGAGCAGTTCTTC	CARSVAGPYYSEQFF
once	NA	TRBV12-3/TRBV12-4	TRBJ2-1	TGCGCCAGCAGTTTAGTGGAGATGGTCTTAGGCGATGAGCAGTTCTTC	CASSLVEMVLGDEQFF
few	NA	TRBV4-2	TRBJ1-6	TGTGCCAGCAGCCAAGAGGGGTCAGGAAGAGATTCACCCCTCCACTTT	CASSQEGSGRDSPLHF
NA	TRBD1	TRBV11-2	TRBJ2-7	TGTACCAGCAGTTCTAGCACAGGGGGCTCCTACGAGCAGTACTTC	CTSSSSTGGSYEQYF
NA	NA	TRBV12-3/TRBV12-4	TRBJ1-1	TGTGTCAGCAGTTTTTCGCAGGGGATGAACACCGAAGCTTTCTTT	CVSSFSQGMNTEAFF
NA	NA	TRBV4-1	TRBJ1-4	TGCGCCAGCATCCAGGGTGACTGTACCGAAAAACTGTTTTTT	CASIQGDCTEKLFF
many	TRBD2	TRBV28	TRBJ2-7	TGTGCCAGCAGTTCATTCGGTACGAAGAGCGGGAGGCTCACCTACGAGCAGTACTTC	CASSSFGTKSGRLTYEQYF
many	NA	TRBV28	TRBJ1-4	TGTGCCAGCAGCCGGGATGAAAAACTGTTTTTT	CASSRDEKLFF
NA	NA	TRBV12-3/TRBV12-4	TRBJ1-1	TGTGCTAGCCGGGCGGGACGGCTATTGAACACTGAAGCTATCTTT	CASRAGRLLNTEAIF
many	TRBD2	TRBV28	TRBJ2-2	TGTGCCAGCAGTCCTATGGAGGGACTAGCGGCGAACACCGGGGAGCTGTTTTTT	CASSPMEGLAANTGELFF
NA	NA	TRBV4-3	TRBJ2-7	TGCGCCAGTAGCCAAGATAGGGGGGCGAGAGACGAGCAGTACTTC	CASSQDRGARDEQYF
once	TRBD2	TRBV11-2	TRBJ2-1	TGTGCCAGCACCTTAGCCGACTCGGCTAGCGGGACTGGATACAATGAGCAGTTCTTC	CASTLADSASGTGYNEQFF
many	NA	TRBV4-1	TRBJ1-2	TGCGCCAGCAGCCCCTGGGGAGGGGGGGGATTCGCGGCGAGTTCTGGCTACACCTTC	CASSPWGGGGFAASSGYTF
NA	NA	TRBV11-1	TRBJ2-1	TGTGCCAGCAGCGACTCTAGCTCATCCTACGATGAGCAGTTCTTC	CASSDSSSSYDEQFF
NA	NA	TRBV11-2	TRBJ1-1	TGTGCCAGCAACTTAGGACTGAACACTGAAGCTTTCTTT	CASNLGLNTEAFF
NA	NA	TRBV6-5	TRBJ1-2	TGTGCCAGCAGTTTCCAAACGACAGGAGACAATAACTATGGCTACACCTTC	CASSFQTTGDNNYGYTF
NA	NA	TRBV11-2	TRBJ2-1	TGTGTCAGCGGCGATGGCGGCTGCAACAATGAGCAGTTCTTC	CVSGDGGCNNEQFF
NA	NA	TRBV28	TRBJ2-1	TGTGCCAGCATGGCAGGGTTGGGTCAGTACAATGAGCAGTTCTTC	CASMAGLGQYNEQFF
NA	NA	TRBV6-6	TRBJ1-4	TGTGCCAGCAGTTACTCGACAGAGGGGGAAAAACTGTTTTTT	CASSYSTEGEKLFF
NA	TRBD2	TRBV7-2	TRBJ2-7	TGTGCCAGCAGCCCGGGGGGGCATCGCTCCTACGAGCAGTACTTC	CASSPGGHRSYEQYF
many	TRBD1	TRBV5-4	TRBJ1-2	TGTGCCAGCAGCTTCGGACAGGGGGCAACTAACTATGGCTACACCTTC	CASSFGQGATNYGYTF
NA	TRBD2	TRBV4-2	TRBJ2-7	TGTGCCAGTACTGGACTAGCGGGAGTTTATATGTCCTACGAGCAGTACTTC	CASTGLAGVYMSYEQYF
NA	NA	TRBV4-2	TRBJ1-2	TGTGCCAGCAGCCAAGAAACCGCCCGGGGGCTTAACTATGGCTACACCTTC	CASSQETARGLNYGYTF
many	NA	TRBV30	TRBJ2-2	TGTGCCTGGAGAGGACAAATCGGGGAGCTGTTTTTT	CAWRGQIGELFF
NA	NA	TRBV6-2/TRBV6-3	TRBJ2-7	TGTGCGAGCAGCACGGAAAAGTGGGTCGTGCAGTACTTC	CASSTEKWVVQYF
NA	NA	TRBV11-2	TRBJ2-7	TGTGTCAGCAGCGGAACCTTGGGGCTGATGTGCCTAAACGAGCAGTACTTC	CVSSGTLGLMCLNEQYF
NA	NA	TRBV6-1	TRBJ2-7	TGTGCCAGTAGTGAAGCGGCCGCCTACGAGCGGTACTTC	CASSEAAAYERYF
many	NA	TRBV5-6	TRBJ2-7	TGTGCCAGCAGCCGCAGATACGAGCAGTACTTC	CASSRRYEQYF